A single sample gave rise to the 9 T cell receptor beta chains below, sequenced in a study of CD8 T cells in Susac syndrome. RNA, at about 0.45 to 1 ug, was reverse transcribed with random hexamers. TCRdb re-called the immunoSEQ multiplex PCR reads with MiXCR, one entry per CDR3 protein. Here the sample spans around 69,000 distinct CDR3 sequences, nearly 96% being singletons. What was sequenced was CD4+ T cells from PBMCs. These receptors all stem from a human donor with multiple sclerosis.

CDR3 residues: CASKASNQPQHF. CDR3 in DNA: TGTGCCAGCAAGGCTAGCAATCAGCCCCAGCATTTT. The chain combines TRBV12-3 or TRBV12-4 with TRBJ1-5; D uncertain. The CDR3 loop spans 12 amino acids. With 7 bases removed from V and 0 bases from J, the gap between germline ends came to 4 bases.

The chain joins TRBV20-1 to TRBJ2-7; tentatively, D is TRBD1 (6 bases). V was clipped by 0 bases and J by 6 bases, with 15 bases between them. CDR3 length: 14 residues. Germline V gives CDR1 DFQATT, CDR2 SNEGSKA (reference sequence). DNA of the CDR3: TGCAGTGCTAGAGACCTACAGGGAATCGGCGAGCAGTACTTC. This encodes CSARDLQGIGEQYF.

V gene TRBV5-1 combines with J gene TRBJ2-7; possible D gene TRBD1, 6 bases. CDR3 length equals 16 residues. Germline CDR1 reads SGHRS; CDR2 reads YFSETQ. V was clipped by 4 bases and J by 3 bases, with 20 bases between them. This CDR3 is CASSPYVQGTIYEQYF. The CDR3 DNA reads as TGCGCCAGCAGCCCGTACGTACAGGGTACAATCTACGAGCAGTACTTC. Together with reference TRBV5-1 and TRBJ2-7, the CDR3 gives the full variable domain: KAGVTQTPRYLIKTRGQQVTLSCSPISGHRSVSWYQQTPGQGLQFLFEYFSETQRNKGNFPGRFSGRQFSNSRSEMNVSTLELGDSALYLCASSPYVQGTIYEQYFGPGTRLTVT.

The genes are TRBV20-1 and TRBJ2-1, with D uncertain. This CDR3 spans 15 amino acids. Trimming removed 3 bases at V and 2 bases at J, with 14 bases between. CDR1 and CDR2 (germline): DFQATT, SNEGSKA (reference sequence). The CDR3 DNA sequence: TGCAGTGCTAGTGGGGAATGGGCCCCCTACAATGAGCAGTTCTTC. This sequence encodes CSASGEWAPYNEQFF.

The chain couples TRBV6-1 to TRBJ1-2, with TRBD1 as a possible D gene (5 bases). CDR1 MNHNS and CDR2 SASEGT come from the germline V gene. Trimming stripped 0 bases from V and 4 bases from J, with 9 bases between. The CDR3 spans 14 residues. CDR3 sequence reads: CASSEAQGGYGYTF. CDR3 DNA sequence: TGTGCCAGCAGTGAAGCGCAGGGCGGCTATGGCTACACCTTC.

The chain employs TRBV12-3 or TRBV12-4 and TRBJ1-3, with D perhaps matching TRBD1 (5 bases). V lost 5 bases to trimming and J lost 0 bases, with 8 bases between them. This CDR3 is 14 amino acids long. The CDR3 nucleotides read TGTGCCAGCAGTCCCGACAGCTCTGGAAACACCATATATTTT. Its translation: CASSPDSSGNTIYF.

V is TRBV4-2 and J is TRBJ1-4; 9 nucleotides align to TRBD1. This CDR3 comprises 15 residues. Germline CDR1 and CDR2: LGHNA and YNFKEQ. V was clipped by 1 base and J by 8 bases; unmatched bases: 5. CDR3 in amino acids: CASSQGGQGVEKLFF. Written as DNA, the CDR3 is TGTGCCAGCAGCCAAGGGGGACAGGGAGTAGAAAAACTGTTTTTT.

The gene calls are TRBV27 and TRBJ1-6; D possibly corresponds to TRBD1 (6 bases). V lost 5 bases and J 7 bases, leaving 9 bases between the germline ends. Looked up from germline, CDR1 is MNHEY and CDR2 is SMNVEV (reference sequence). This CDR3 contains 13 residues. CDR3 protein: CASSGGANSPLHF. For the CDR3, the DNA is TGTGCCAGCAGTGGGGGGGCGAATTCACCCCTCCACTTT.

This chain connects TRBV12-3 or TRBV12-4 to TRBJ1-5; D unresolved. CDR3 size: 14 residues. Trimming took off 3 bases at V and 3 bases at J, with 9 bases between the two ends. The CDR3 sequence: CASSFLGDNQPQHF. Here the CDR3 DNA reads TGTGCCAGCAGTTTTCTTGGGGACAATCAGCCCCAGCATTTT.